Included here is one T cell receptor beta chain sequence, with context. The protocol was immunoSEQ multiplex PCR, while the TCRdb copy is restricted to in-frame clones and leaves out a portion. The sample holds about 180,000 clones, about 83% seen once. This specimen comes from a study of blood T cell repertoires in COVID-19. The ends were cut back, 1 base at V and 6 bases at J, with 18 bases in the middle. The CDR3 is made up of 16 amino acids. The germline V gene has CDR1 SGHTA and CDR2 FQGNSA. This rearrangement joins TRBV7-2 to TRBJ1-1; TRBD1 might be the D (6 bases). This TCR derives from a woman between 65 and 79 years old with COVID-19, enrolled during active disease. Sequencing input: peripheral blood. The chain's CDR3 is CASSLEFRGGSSEAFF. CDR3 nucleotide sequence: TGTGCCAGCAGCTTAGAATTTAGGGGGGGAAGCTCTGAAGCTTTCTTT.